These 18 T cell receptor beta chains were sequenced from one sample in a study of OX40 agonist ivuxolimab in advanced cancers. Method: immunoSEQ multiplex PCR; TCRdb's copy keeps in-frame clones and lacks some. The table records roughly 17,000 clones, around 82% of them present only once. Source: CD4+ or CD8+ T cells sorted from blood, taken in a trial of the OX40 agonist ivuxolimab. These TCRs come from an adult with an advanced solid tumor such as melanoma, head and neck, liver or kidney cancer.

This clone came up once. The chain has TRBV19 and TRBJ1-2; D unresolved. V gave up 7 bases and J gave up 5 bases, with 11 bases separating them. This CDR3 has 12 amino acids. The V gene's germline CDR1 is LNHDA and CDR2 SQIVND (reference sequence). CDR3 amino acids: CASTPGFYGYTF. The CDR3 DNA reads TGTGCCAGTACCCCGGGGTTTTATGGCTACACCTTC. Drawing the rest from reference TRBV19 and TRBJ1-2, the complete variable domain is DGGITQSPKYLFRKEGQNVTLSCEQNLNHDAMYWYRQDPGQGLRLIYYSQIVNDFQKGDIAEGYSVSREKKESFPLTVTSAQKNPTAFYLCASTPGFYGYTFGSGTRLTVV.

The CDR3 DNA reads as TGTGCCAGCAGCTTAGACCCAAATGTGAATGAGCAGTTCTTC. As protein: CASSLDPNVNEQFF. The gene calls are TRBV7-2 and TRBJ2-1; D ambiguous. The V end lost 1 base, the J end lost 7 bases, and 11 bases lay between the germline ends. The length of the CDR3 is 14 residues. Germline-derived CDR1 and CDR2 are SGHTA and FQGNSA.

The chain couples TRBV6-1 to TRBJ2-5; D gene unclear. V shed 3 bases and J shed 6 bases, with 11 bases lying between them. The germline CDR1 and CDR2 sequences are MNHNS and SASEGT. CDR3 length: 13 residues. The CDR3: CASSDKGWKTQYF. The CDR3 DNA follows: TGTGCCAGCAGTGATAAGGGATGGAAGACCCAGTACTTC.

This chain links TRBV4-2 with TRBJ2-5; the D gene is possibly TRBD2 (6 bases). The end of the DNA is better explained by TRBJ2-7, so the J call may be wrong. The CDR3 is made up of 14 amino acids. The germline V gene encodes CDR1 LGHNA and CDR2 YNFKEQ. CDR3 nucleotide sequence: TGTGCCAGCAGCCTCCAAAGGGGAGGCTACGAGCAGTACTTC. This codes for CASSLQRGGYEQYF.

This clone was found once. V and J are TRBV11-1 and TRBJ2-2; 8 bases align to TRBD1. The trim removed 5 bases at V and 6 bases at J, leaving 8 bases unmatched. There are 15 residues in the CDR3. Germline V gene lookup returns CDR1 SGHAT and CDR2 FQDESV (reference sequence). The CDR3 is CASSPRQGSAGELFF. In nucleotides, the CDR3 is TGTGCCAGCAGCCCCAGACAGGGGAGTGCCGGGGAGCTGTTTTTT.

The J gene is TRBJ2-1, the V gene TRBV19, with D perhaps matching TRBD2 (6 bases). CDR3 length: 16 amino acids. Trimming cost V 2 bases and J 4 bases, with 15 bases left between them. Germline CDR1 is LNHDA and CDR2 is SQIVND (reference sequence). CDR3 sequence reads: CASSIRAGEVYNEQFF. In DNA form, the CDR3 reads TGTGCCAGTAGTATAAGGGCCGGGGAGGTTTACAATGAGCAGTTCTTC.

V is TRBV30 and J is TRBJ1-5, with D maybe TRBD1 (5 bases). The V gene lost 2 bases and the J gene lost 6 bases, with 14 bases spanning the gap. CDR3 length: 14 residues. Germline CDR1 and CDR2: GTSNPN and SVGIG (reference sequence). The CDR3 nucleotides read TGTGCCTGGAGTACCGGGGGAGAGTTTCAGCCCCAGCATTTT. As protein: CAWSTGGEFQPQHF.

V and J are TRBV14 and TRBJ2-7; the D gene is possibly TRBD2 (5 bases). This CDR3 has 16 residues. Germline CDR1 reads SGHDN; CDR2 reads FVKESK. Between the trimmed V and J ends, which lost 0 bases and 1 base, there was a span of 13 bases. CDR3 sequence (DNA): TGTGCCAGCAGCCAAGATTTCGTCGGGAATTCCTACGAGCAGTACTTC. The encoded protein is CASSQDFVGNSYEQYF.

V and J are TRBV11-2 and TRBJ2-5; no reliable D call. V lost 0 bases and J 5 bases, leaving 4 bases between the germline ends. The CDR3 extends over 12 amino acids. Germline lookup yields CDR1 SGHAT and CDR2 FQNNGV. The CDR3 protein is CASSLDAETQYF. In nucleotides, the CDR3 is TGTGCCAGCAGCTTAGACGCTGAGACCCAGTACTTC.

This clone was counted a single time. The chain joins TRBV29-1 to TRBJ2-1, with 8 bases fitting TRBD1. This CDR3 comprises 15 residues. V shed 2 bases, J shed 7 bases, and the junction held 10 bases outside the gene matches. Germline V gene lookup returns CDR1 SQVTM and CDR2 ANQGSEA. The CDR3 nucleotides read TGCAGCGTTGAAAAGTATGGACAGGGTGGGAATGAGCAGTTCTTC. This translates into CSVEKYGQGGNEQFF.

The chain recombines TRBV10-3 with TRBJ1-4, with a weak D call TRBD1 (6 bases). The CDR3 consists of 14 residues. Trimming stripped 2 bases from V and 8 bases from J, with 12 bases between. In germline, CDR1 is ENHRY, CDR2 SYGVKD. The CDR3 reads CAISEGQGREKLFF. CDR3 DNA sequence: TGTGCCATCAGTGAGGGGCAGGGGAGAGAAAAACTGTTTTTT.

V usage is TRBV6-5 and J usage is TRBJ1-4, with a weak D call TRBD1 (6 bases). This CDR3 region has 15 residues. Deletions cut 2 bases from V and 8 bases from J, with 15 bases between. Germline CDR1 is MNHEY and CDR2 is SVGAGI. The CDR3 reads CASSYLQGGLEKLFF. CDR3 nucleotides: TGTGCCAGCAGTTACCTCCAAGGGGGATTAGAAAAACTGTTTTTT.

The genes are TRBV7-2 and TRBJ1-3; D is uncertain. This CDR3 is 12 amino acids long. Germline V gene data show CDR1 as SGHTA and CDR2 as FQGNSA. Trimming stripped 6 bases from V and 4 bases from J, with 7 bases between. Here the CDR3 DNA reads TGTGCCAGCAGTAAAGGCGGAAACACCATATATTTT. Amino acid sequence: CASSKGGNTIYF. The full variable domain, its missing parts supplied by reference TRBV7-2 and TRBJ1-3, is GAGVSQSPSNKVTEKGKDVELRCDPISGHTALYWYRQSLGQGLEFLIYFQGNSAPDKSGLPSDRFSAERTGGSVSTLTIQRTQQEDSAVYLCASSKGGNTIYFGEGSWLTVV.

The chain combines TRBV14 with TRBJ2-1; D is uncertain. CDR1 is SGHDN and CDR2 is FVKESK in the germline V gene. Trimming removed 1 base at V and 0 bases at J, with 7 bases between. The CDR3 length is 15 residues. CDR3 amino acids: CASSQAWVSYNEQFF. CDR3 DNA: TGTGCCAGCAGCCAAGCATGGGTCTCCTACAATGAGCAGTTCTTC.

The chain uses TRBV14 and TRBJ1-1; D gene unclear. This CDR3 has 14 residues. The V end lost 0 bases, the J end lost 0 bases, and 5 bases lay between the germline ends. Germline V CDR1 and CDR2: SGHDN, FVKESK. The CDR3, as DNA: TGTGCCAGCAGCCAAGAGTTAATGAACACTGAAGCTTTCTTT. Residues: CASSQELMNTEAFF.

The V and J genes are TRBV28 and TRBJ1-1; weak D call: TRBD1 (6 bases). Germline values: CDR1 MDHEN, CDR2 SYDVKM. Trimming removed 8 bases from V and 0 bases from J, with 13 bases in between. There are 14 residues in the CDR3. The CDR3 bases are TGTGCCAGCGTAGCGGGGGCATTGAACACTGAAGCTTTCTTT. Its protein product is CASVAGALNTEAFF.

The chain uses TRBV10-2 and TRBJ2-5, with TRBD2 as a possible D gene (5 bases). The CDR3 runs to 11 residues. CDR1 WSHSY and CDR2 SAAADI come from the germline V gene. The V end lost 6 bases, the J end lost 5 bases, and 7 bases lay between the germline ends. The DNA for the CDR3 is TGCGCCAGCAGGGTAGCGGAGACCCAGTACTTC. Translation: CASRVAETQYF.

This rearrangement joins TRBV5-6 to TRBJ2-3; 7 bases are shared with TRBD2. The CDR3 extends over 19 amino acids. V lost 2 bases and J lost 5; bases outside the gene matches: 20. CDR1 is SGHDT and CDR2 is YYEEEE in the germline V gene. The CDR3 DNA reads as TGTGCCAGCAGCTTTGGCCCCTCAGGTGGCGGGGGATTTGAAGATACGCAGTATTTT. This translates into CASSFGPSGGGGFEDTQYF.